The 21 T cell receptor beta chains below come from one sample, sequenced in a study of blood T cell repertoires in COVID-19. Measured with immunoSEQ multiplex PCR; TCRdb has only the in-frame clones, and not every one. Of 200,000 to 250,000 clones listed, about nine tenths are singletons. Sequencing was carried out using peripheral blood. These receptors were obtained from a woman aged 55-75 years with acute or convalescent COVID-19.

The rearrangement uses TRBV5-1 and TRBJ1-4; D possibly corresponds to TRBD1 (6 bases). Germline V gene data show CDR1 as SGHRS and CDR2 as YFSETQ. Trimming took 1 base from V and 3 from J, leaving 10 bases between them. The CDR3 length is 15 residues. In nucleotides, the CDR3 is TGCGCCAGCAGCTTGTTCCCAGGGGCTAATGAAAAACTGTTTTTT. Translated, it gives CASSLFPGANEKLFF.

This rearrangement joins TRBV24-1 to TRBJ2-1, with D unclear. The germline gives CDR1 KGHDR, CDR2 SFDVKD. This CDR3 comprises 18 residues. V was clipped by 4 bases and J by 2 bases, with 20 bases between them. CDR3 in DNA: TGTGCCACCAGTGACCCCACCGGTCCGCGAAGCCCCTACAATGAGCAGTTCTTC. It codes for CATSDPTGPRSPYNEQFF.

The rearrangement links TRBV2 to TRBJ1-2; TRBD1 aligns across 9 bases. Trimming at V came to 8 bases and at J to 1 base, leaving 14 bases not matched to a gene. The length of the CDR3 is 17 residues. Germline V gene lookup returns CDR1 SNHLY and CDR2 FYNNEI. The CDR3 protein is CASRSFSGQGRNYGYTF. DNA of the CDR3: TGTGCCAGCCGATCCTTCTCGGGACAGGGCCGTAACTATGGCTACACCTTC.

V and J are TRBV7-2 and TRBJ2-2; tentative D call: TRBD2 (6 bases). The V end was cut by 6 bases, the J end by 1 base, with 15 bases between. CDR1 is SGHTA and CDR2 is FQGNSA in the germline V gene. The CDR3 totals 16 residues. The CDR3 here is CASRFSSVQNTGELFF. The CDR3 region has the DNA TGTGCCAGCAGGTTCTCTAGCGTTCAGAACACCGGGGAGCTGTTTTTT.

The rearrangement joins TRBV10-3 to TRBJ2-7; D is undetermined. Germline loops: CDR1 ENHRY, CDR2 SYGVKD. The CDR3 extends over 13 amino acids. V gave up 4 bases and J gave up 0 bases, with 7 bases separating them. The CDR3 spells CAISVLSSYEQYF. The CDR3 DNA reads as TGTGCCATCAGTGTGTTATCCTCCTACGAGCAGTACTTC.

This chain connects TRBV29-1 to TRBJ1-2, with D uncertain. The CDR3 is 14 residues long. Deletions cut 3 bases from V and 1 base from J, with 12 bases between. The germline V gene encodes CDR1 SQVTM and CDR2 ANQGSEA. The CDR3 protein is CSVDTLEGNYGYTF. The DNA of the CDR3 is TGCAGCGTTGATACCCTTGAGGGTAACTATGGCTACACCTTC.

This clone was detected once. The CDR3 spells CASSPGAGGAKKLFF. Here the CDR3 DNA reads TGTGCCAGCAGCCCGGGGGCAGGGGGCGCGAAAAAACTGTTTTTT. This sequence joins TRBV7-9 and TRBJ1-4; the match to TRBD1 covers 8 bases. The V and J ends lost 5 bases and 9 bases, in that order; junction bases with no gene match: 11. CDR1 and CDR2 from the germline V gene are SEHNR and FQNEAQ (reference sequence). This CDR3 has 15 residues.

The V gene is TRBV5-1, the J gene TRBJ1-4; D uncertain. Trimming took off 3 bases at V and 8 bases at J, with 14 bases between the two ends. This CDR3 has 14 residues. The V gene's germline CDR1 is SGHRS and CDR2 YFSETQ. The CDR3 sequence is CASSSDIPAEKLFF. CDR3 coding DNA: TGCGCCAGCAGCTCAGACATTCCCGCCGAAAAACTGTTTTTT.

In DNA, the CDR3 is TGTGCCAGCAACCAACAGACAGGGGGCGATTCACCCCTCCACTTT. Translated: CASNQQTGGDSPLHF. The V gene is TRBV7-9, the J gene TRBJ1-6, with 10 bases that match TRBD1. Losses at the gene ends were 7 bases for V and 8 bases for J; bases not matched to a gene: 8. The CDR3 length is 15 residues. Germline values: CDR1 SEHNR, CDR2 FQNEAQ (reference sequence).

The V call is TRBV10-3, the J call TRBJ2-2, with a weak D call TRBD1 (6 bases). The CDR3 extends over 15 amino acids. V lost 2 bases to trimming and J lost 6 bases, with 13 bases between them. Per the germline V gene, CDR1 is ENHRY and CDR2 is SYGVKD. Here the CDR3 DNA reads TGTGCCATCAGTGAGCGAGGGGGAGTGGCCGGGGAGCTGTTTTTT. Encoded protein: CAISERGGVAGELFF.

This chain joins TRBV6-6 and TRBJ2-3; 8 positions match TRBD2. CDR1 is MNHNY, CDR2 SVGAGI, per germline (reference sequence). The ends lost 2 bases at V and 1 base at J; junction bases unmatched: 2. This CDR3 has 15 amino acids. This CDR3 is CASSYSGGRTDTQYF. DNA for the CDR3: TGTGCCAGCAGTTACAGCGGGGGCCGCACAGATACGCAGTATTTT.

The gene calls are TRBV6-6 and TRBJ2-7; 8 positions match TRBD1. The CDR3 totals 16 residues. CDR1 is MNHNY, CDR2 SVGAGI, per germline (reference sequence). V was clipped by 4 bases and J by 1 base; unmatched bases: 9. The CDR3 region has the DNA TGTGCCAGCAGTTTGGGTTGGACAGGGAGTTCCTACGAGCAGTACTTC. Its translation: CASSLGWTGSSYEQYF.

The rearrangement joins TRBV15 to TRBJ2-7; D possibly corresponds to TRBD2 (5 bases). Germline V gives CDR1 LNHNV, CDR2 YYDKDF (reference sequence). CDR3 length equals 15 residues. The V end was cut by 1 base, the J end by 6 bases, with 16 bases between. The CDR3 here is CATSRVRGRGREQYF. The CDR3 region has the DNA TGTGCCACCAGCAGAGTAAGAGGTCGGGGTCGCGAGCAGTACTTC. Filled out from reference TRBV15 and TRBJ2-7, the complete variable domain reads DAMVIQNPRYQVTQFGKPVTLSCSQTLNHNVMYWYQQKSSQAPKLLFHYYDKDFNNEADTPDNFQSRRPNTSFCFLDIRSPGLGDTAMYLCATSRVRGRGREQYFGPGTRLTVT.

The chain couples TRBV12-3 or TRBV12-4 to TRBJ1-2; D is uncertain. With 5 bases removed from V and 4 bases from J, the gap between germline ends came to 5 bases. The CDR3 consists of 11 residues. CDR3 coding DNA: TGTGCCAGCAGTGCGTTCTATGGCTACACCTTC. Residues: CASSAFYGYTF.

The chain couples TRBV15 to TRBJ2-1; 11 bases are a match to TRBD1. The germline V gene has CDR1 LNHNV and CDR2 YYDKDF (reference sequence). V lost 6 bases, J lost 4 bases, and 5 bases stayed unmatched. The length of the CDR3 is 15 residues. CDR3 amino acids: CATSRGQGGYNEQFF. The CDR3 DNA is TGTGCCACCAGTAGGGGACAGGGGGGGTACAATGAGCAGTTCTTC.

This clone was detected only once. This sample includes further DNA sequences coding for the same CDR3. The chain recombines TRBV18 with TRBJ1-4; D remains unclear. The CDR3 consists of 13 residues. The germline V and J ends were trimmed by 3 bases and 6 bases, with 8 bases remaining between them. Germline values: CDR1 KGHSH, CDR2 LQKENI. Here the CDR3 reads CASSPDRDEKLFF. The CDR3 DNA follows: TGTGCCAGCTCACCTGACCGGGATGAAAAACTGTTTTTT.

This chain links TRBV5-1 with TRBJ2-2, with 9 bases fitting TRBD2. There are 16 residues in the CDR3. The ends lost 4 bases at V and 6 bases at J; junction bases unmatched: 10. CDR1 and CDR2 (germline): SGHRS, YFSETQ. The CDR3 DNA follows: TGCGCCAGCAGCCAGACGGGACTAGCAATCTCCGGGGAGCTGTTTTTT. The encoded protein is CASSQTGLAISGELFF.

This sequence joins TRBV7-9 and TRBJ1-5, with D uncertain. The ends were cut back, 5 bases at V and 4 bases at J, with 15 bases in the middle. The CDR3 loop spans 15 amino acids. Germline loops: CDR1 SEHNR, CDR2 FQNEAQ (reference sequence). CDR3 in DNA: TGTGCCAGCAGCATAGGAGGGTTGGGGAATCAGCCCCAGCATTTT. Its translation is CASSIGGLGNQPQHF.

The chain couples TRBV19 to TRBJ1-5; D unclear. V shed 6 bases and J shed 1 base, with 19 bases lying between them. CDR1 and CDR2 from the germline V gene are LNHDA and SQIVND (reference sequence). This CDR3 is 17 amino acids long. CDR3 nucleotide sequence: TGTGCCAGTAGCGCGTGGGGAGGACCCCAAAGCAATCAGCCCCAGCATTTT. Translating gives CASSAWGGPQSNQPQHF.

V gene TRBV5-5 combines with J gene TRBJ2-2, with 11 bases fitting TRBD2. The junction had 2 bases not matched to a gene; V was cut back by 3 bases and J by 1 base. Per germline, CDR1 SGHKS and CDR2 YYEKEE (reference sequence). The length of the CDR3 is 16 residues. In DNA, the CDR3 is TGTGCCAGCAGCTCGGGACTAGCGGTGAACACCGGGGAGCTGTTTTTT. It yields the protein CASSSGLAVNTGELFF.

This clone was seen a single time. The V call is TRBV6-1, the J call TRBJ2-3; no clear D gene. Between the trimmed V and J ends, which lost 3 bases and 9 bases, there was a span of 13 bases. Germline values: CDR1 MNHNS, CDR2 SASEGT. This CDR3 contains 13 residues. The CDR3 DNA follows: TGTGCCAGCAGTGATGGCAGGATAGAGACGCAGTATTTT. Residues: CASSDGRIETQYF.